Shown below are 16 T cell receptor beta chains from a single sample sequenced in a study of T-cell reconstitution after alpha-beta-depleted transplantation in children. A library of TCRbeta sequences, prepared with unique molecular identifiers, was generated. From the PCR reads, TCRdb called clonotypes with MiXCR, one entry per CDR3 protein. This repertoire shows hundreds of thousands of distinct CDR3 sequences, around 16% found once; its top ten account for about 41%. Sequenced here: PBMCs, mostly from graft donor cells, sampled 360 days after TCRalphabeta/CD19-depleted stem cell transplant. The receptors shown here come from a male patient aged 2-9 years who had a stem cell transplant for acute lymphoblastic leukemia, so the T cells may come from the graft donor.

The rearrangement uses TRBV4-3 and TRBJ2-2; D is unclear. Deletions cut 1 base from V and 2 bases from J, with 5 bases between. The CDR3 sequence is 14 residues long. The germline gives CDR1 LGHNA, CDR2 YSLEER. The chain's CDR3 is CASSQGPNTGELFF. As DNA, the CDR3 is TGCGCCAGCAGCCAAGGCCCTAACACCGGGGAGCTGTTTTTT.

V usage is TRBV5-1 and J usage is TRBJ2-7; D call uncertain. Germline CDR1 is SGHRS and CDR2 is YFSETQ. Trimming stripped 1 base from V and 0 bases from J, with 14 bases between. This CDR3 comprises 16 residues. The DNA for the CDR3 is TGCGCCAGCAGCTTGCTAAGCAGAGCAGTCTCCTACGAGCAGTACTTC. This translates into CASSLLSRAVSYEQYF.

In DNA form, the CDR3 reads TGTGCCAGCAGCCAAGTGGGAGCTAGCGGACAAGAGACCCAGTACTTC. It encodes CASSQVGASGQETQYF. The rearrangement joins TRBV4-2 to TRBJ2-5; TRBD2 matches at 7 bases. This CDR3 is built from 16 residues. Per germline, CDR1 LGHNA and CDR2 YNFKEQ. J lost 2 bases, V lost 1 base, and 7 bases had no gene match.

The chain links TRBV29-1 to TRBJ1-1; 8 bases line up with TRBD1. J gave up 3 bases and V 4 bases, and 10 bases lay outside the gene matches. The CDR3 is made up of 15 amino acids. Germline loops: CDR1 SQVTM, CDR2 ANQGSEA. CDR3 amino acids: CSVGGYKTGDTEAFF. In DNA form, the CDR3 reads TGCAGCGTTGGGGGATATAAGACAGGGGACACTGAAGCTTTCTTT.

The table lists this clonotype with many counts. V usage is TRBV12-3 or TRBV12-4 and J usage is TRBJ2-5; D is uncertain. The CDR3 covers 13 residues. With 5 bases removed from V and 5 bases from J, the gap between germline ends came to 12 bases. CDR3 region: CASSLLGEETQYF. For the CDR3, the DNA is TGTGCCAGCAGTCTTCTCGGCGAGGAGACCCAGTACTTC.

This clonotype was found many times. J is TRBJ2-3 and V is TRBV5-6; 8 bases are shared with TRBD1. In germline, CDR1 is SGHDT, CDR2 YYEEEE. There are 17 residues in the CDR3. V shed 4 bases, J shed 2 bases, and the junction held 12 bases outside the gene matches. The CDR3 nucleotides are TGTGCCAGCAGCGATCCGGGACAGGCCCTCTTCACAGATACGCAGTATTTT. Its translation is CASSDPGQALFTDTQYF.

The chain carries TRBV5-1 and TRBJ2-1, with a possible D match to TRBD1 (6 bases). CDR1 and CDR2 (germline): SGHRS, YFSETQ. V lost 3 bases and J lost 1, with 14 bases in between. This CDR3 is 16 amino acids long. The CDR3 region is CASSSFRGSSYNEQFF. The DNA of the CDR3 is TGCGCCAGCAGCTCCTTCAGGGGAAGTTCCTACAATGAGCAGTTCTTC.

In this sample, this clonotype turned up a few times. This CDR3 is CSALAGGPSHYEQYF. The DNA for the CDR3 is TGCAGCGCATTAGCGGGAGGGCCTTCTCATTACGAGCAGTACTTC. The chain is built from TRBV29-1 and TRBJ2-7, with 11 positions matching TRBD2. Germline loops: CDR1 SQVTM, CDR2 ANQGSEA. The CDR3 sequence is 15 residues long. Germline trimming cut 7 bases from V and 4 bases from J; bases unmatched to any gene: 12.

This clonotype has only a few counts. The J gene is TRBJ1-1, the V gene TRBV10-3; 11 bases map to TRBD1. The germline gives CDR1 ENHRY, CDR2 SYGVKD. This CDR3 has 18 residues. V was pared by 2 bases and J by 4 bases, with 12 bases of the junction left unmatched. Here the CDR3 DNA reads TGTGCCATCAGTGAGAGGGGGGCCGGGACAGGGGGAGTCACTGAAGCTTTCTTT. Protein product: CAISERGAGTGGVTEAFF.

This clonotype has more than one count but fewer than ten. The chain links TRBV18 to TRBJ2-2, with 8 bases that match TRBD2. V lost 5 bases and J lost 4; bases outside the gene matches: 9. CDR1 is KGHSH, CDR2 LQKENI, per germline. The CDR3 contains 16 residues. CDR3 loop: CASSTQAGAGTGELFF. For the CDR3, the DNA is TGTGCCAGCTCAACCCAAGCGGGAGCGGGCACCGGGGAGCTGTTTTTT. Filled out from reference TRBV18 and TRBJ2-2, the complete variable domain reads NAGVMQNPRHLVRRRGQEARLRCSPMKGHSHVYWYRQLPEEGLKFMVYLQKENIIDESGMPKERFSAEFPKEGPSILRIQQVVRGDSAAYFCASSTQAGAGTGELFFGEGSRLTVL.

This chain joins TRBV3-1 and TRBJ1-1, with 7 bases fitting TRBD1. Trimming at V came to 3 bases and at J to 0 bases, leaving 1 base not matched to a gene. Germline loops: CDR1 LGHDT, CDR2 YNNKEL (reference sequence). This CDR3 spans 14 amino acids. CDR3 in amino acids: CASSQTGMNTEAFF. The CDR3 DNA is TGTGCCAGCAGCCAGACAGGGATGAACACTGAAGCTTTCTTT.

This clonotype appeared a few times. The rearrangement joins TRBV20-1 to TRBJ2-7; the D gene could be TRBD1 or TRBD2 (5 bases each). Germline assignment: CDR1 DFQATT and CDR2 SNEGSKA (reference sequence). The V end was cut by 6 bases, the J end by 3 bases, with 18 bases between. CDR3 length equals 14 residues. As DNA, the CDR3 is TGCAGTGCCCAGGGTGGGACGGTTAACTACGAGCAGTACTTC. Its translation is CSAQGGTVNYEQYF.

The table lists this clonotype with a few counts. The rearrangement joins TRBV12-3 or TRBV12-4 to TRBJ2-4; either TRBD1 or TRBD2 may supply D (6 bases each). Between the trimmed V and J ends, which lost 4 bases and 8 bases, there was a span of 12 bases. CDR3 length: 13 residues. This chain's CDR3 is CASSWRGVDIQYF. CDR3 sequence (DNA): TGTGCCAGCAGTTGGAGGGGGGTAGACATTCAGTACTTC.

In DNA, the CDR3 is TGTGCCAGCAGTCAAAAGGGACAGGTCGGCAATCAGCCCCAGCATTTT. Translation gives CASSQKGQVGNQPQHF. J is TRBJ1-5 and V is TRBV28; TRBD1 matches at 8 bases. Trimming took 5 bases from V and 2 from J; bases not matched to a gene: 8. The CDR3 contains 16 residues. Germline V gene lookup returns CDR1 MDHEN and CDR2 SYDVKM.

The sample holds a few counts of this clonotype. The genes are TRBV5-1 and TRBJ2-1; D is perhaps TRBD2 (5 bases). The CDR3 totals 17 residues. V shed 2 bases and J shed 8 bases, with 23 bases lying between them. The germline V gene encodes CDR1 SGHRS and CDR2 YFSETQ. The CDR3 DNA reads TGCGCCAGCAGCTTCGGAGTGGCGCCCCGGAGGCCCTATGAGCAGTTCTTC. Amino acid sequence: CASSFGVAPRRPYEQFF.

This clonotype was recorded a few times. The chain is built from TRBV10-3 and TRBJ2-3; 7 bases fit TRBD1. Germline lookup yields CDR1 ENHRY and CDR2 SYGVKD. With 2 bases clipped from V and 3 bases from J, the junction kept 8 bases outside the gene matches. This CDR3 comprises 16 residues. CDR3 nucleotides: TGTGCCATCAGTGAGCCGGGGACAGTCGGGACAGATACGCAGTATTTT. It specifies CAISEPGTVGTDTQYF.